This T cell receptor beta chain emerged from a study of T cells after yellow fever vaccination. Background on the study: SMART-Seq v4 Ultra Low Input served to prepare low-cell-number fractions. Study-wide results and limits: Weaker overall, the secondary response nonetheless peaked faster (day 5 versus 15).

Germline values: CDR1 LGHNA, CDR2 YSLEER. V lost 4 bases, J lost 0 bases, and 9 bases lay in between. The CDR3 runs to 14 residues. UMIs were added to TCR cDNA along with a universal primer site when it was made by 5'RACE template switching. Via MiXCR, TCRdb re-called the 5' RACE reads, giving one row per CDR3 protein. The data contain about 210,000 distinct CDR3 sequences, roughly 3% of them singletons. About this clonotype itself: Its antigen is currently unknown.

The receptor was derived from a young man who received the YFV17D yellow fever vaccine. The V gene is TRBV4-3, the J gene TRBJ1-2; no reliable D call. The specimen comprised CD4+ T cells sorted from PBMCs, sampled 10 days after the yellow fever booster vaccination. This CDR3 reads CASSPLTANYGYTF. The DNA for the CDR3 is TGCGCCAGCAGCCCCCTCACAGCTAACTATGGCTACACCTTC.